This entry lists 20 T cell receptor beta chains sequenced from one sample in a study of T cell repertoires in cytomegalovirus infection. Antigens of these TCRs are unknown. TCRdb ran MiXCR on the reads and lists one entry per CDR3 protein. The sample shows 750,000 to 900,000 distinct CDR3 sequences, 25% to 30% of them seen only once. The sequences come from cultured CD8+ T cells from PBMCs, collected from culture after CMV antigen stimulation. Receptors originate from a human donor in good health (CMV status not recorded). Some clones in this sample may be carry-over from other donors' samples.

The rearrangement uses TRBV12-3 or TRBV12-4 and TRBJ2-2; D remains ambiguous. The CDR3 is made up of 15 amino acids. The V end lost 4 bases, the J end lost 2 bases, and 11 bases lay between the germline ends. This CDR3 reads CASSWVSENTGELFF. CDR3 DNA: TGTGCCAGCAGTTGGGTTAGTGAAAACACCGGGGAGCTGTTTTTT.

In DNA, the CDR3 is TGTGCCAGCAGCCACGTTGGGGATATCACCCAGCATTTT. Translated, it gives CASSHVGDITQHF. The chain employs TRBV11-1 and TRBJ1-5; D unresolved. The length of the CDR3 is 13 residues. With 5 bases removed from V and 11 bases from J, the gap between germline ends came to 16 bases. From germline, CDR1 is SGHAT and CDR2 FQDESV (reference sequence).

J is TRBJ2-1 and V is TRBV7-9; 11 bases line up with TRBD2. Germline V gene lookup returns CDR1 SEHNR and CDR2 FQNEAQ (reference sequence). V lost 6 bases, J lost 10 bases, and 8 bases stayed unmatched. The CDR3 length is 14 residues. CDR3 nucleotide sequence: TGTGCCAGCAGTCTGGGACTAGCGGCTTTCGAGCAGTTCTTC. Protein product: CASSLGLAAFEQFF.

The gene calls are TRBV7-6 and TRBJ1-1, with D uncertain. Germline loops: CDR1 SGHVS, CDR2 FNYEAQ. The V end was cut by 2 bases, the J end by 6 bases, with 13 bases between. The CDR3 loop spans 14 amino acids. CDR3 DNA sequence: TGTGCCAGCAGCTTACCCCTGGACCCTTCTGAAGCTTTCTTT. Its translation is CASSLPLDPSEAFF.

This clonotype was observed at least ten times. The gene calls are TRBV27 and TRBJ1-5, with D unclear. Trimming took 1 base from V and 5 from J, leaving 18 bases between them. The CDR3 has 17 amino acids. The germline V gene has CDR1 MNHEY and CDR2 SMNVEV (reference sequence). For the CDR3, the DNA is TGTGCCAGCAGTTTATTTATAAGGGAGAGGAGGGATCAGCCCCAGCATTTT. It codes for CASSLFIRERRDQPQHF.

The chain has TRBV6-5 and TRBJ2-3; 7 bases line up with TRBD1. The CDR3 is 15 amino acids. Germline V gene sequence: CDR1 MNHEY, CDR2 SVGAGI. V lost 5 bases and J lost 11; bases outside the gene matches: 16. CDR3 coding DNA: TGTGCCAGCAGTGGGCCCGACAGGGCCGCCCATGGGCAGTATTTT. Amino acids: CASSGPDRAAHGQYF.

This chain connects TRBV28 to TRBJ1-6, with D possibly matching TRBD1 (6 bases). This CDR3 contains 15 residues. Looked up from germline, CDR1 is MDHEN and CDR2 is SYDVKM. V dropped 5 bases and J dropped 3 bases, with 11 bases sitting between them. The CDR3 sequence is CASSHREGYNSPLHF. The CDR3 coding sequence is TGTGCCAGCAGTCACAGGGAGGGCTATAATTCACCCCTCCACTTT.

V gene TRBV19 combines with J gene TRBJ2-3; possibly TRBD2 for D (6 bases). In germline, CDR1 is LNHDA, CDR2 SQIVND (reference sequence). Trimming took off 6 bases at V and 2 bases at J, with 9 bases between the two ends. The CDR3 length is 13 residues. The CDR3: CASRDYFTDTQYF. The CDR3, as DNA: TGTGCCAGTAGGGACTACTTCACAGATACGCAGTATTTT.

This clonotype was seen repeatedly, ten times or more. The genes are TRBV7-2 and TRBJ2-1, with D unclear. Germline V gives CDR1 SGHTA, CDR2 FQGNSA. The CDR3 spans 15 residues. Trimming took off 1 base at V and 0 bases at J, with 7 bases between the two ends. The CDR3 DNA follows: TGTGCCAGCAGCTTAGGAGGAGCCTCCTACAATGAGCAGTTCTTC. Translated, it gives CASSLGGASYNEQFF.

The DNA of the CDR3 is TGTGCCAGTAGCCCGACAGCTAGTTTCGACGAGCAGTACTTC. Translation: CASSPTASFDEQYF. V gene TRBV19 combines with J gene TRBJ2-7; D is possibly TRBD1 (5 bases). V was shortened by 6 bases and J by 5 bases, with 17 bases between the two germline ends. Germline V gives CDR1 LNHDA, CDR2 SQIVND (reference sequence). This CDR3 has 14 amino acids.

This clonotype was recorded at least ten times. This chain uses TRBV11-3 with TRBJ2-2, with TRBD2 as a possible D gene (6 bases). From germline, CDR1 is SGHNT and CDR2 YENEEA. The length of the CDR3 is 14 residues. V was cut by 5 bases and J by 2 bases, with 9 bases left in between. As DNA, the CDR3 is TGTGCCAGCAGCCCCGGGACTAACACCGGGGAGCTGTTTTTT. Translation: CASSPGTNTGELFF.

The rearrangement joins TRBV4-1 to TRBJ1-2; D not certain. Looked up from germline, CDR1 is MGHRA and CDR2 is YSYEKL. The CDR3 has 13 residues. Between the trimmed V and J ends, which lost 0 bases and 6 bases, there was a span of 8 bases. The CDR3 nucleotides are TGCGCCAGCAGCCAAGATCTAGCTCATGGCTACACCTTC. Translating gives CASSQDLAHGYTF.

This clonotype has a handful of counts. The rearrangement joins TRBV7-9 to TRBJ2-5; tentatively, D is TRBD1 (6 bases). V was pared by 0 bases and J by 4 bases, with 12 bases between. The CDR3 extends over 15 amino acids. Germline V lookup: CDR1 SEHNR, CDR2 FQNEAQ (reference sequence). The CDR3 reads CASSLAYRVSETQYF. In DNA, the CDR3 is TGTGCCAGCAGCTTAGCATACAGGGTTTCAGAGACCCAGTACTTC.

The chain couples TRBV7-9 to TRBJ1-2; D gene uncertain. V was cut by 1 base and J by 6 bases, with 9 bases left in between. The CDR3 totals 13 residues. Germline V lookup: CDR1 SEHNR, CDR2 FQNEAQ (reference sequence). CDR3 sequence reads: CASSLVVGDGYTF. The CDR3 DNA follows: TGTGCCAGCAGCTTAGTAGTGGGAGATGGCTACACCTTC.

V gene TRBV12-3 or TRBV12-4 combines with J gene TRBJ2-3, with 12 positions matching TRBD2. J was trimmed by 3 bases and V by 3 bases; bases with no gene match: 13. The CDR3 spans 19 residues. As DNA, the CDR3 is TGTGCCAGCAGTTTCCTTCTAGCGGGGGGGACGGGTTCAACAGATACGCAGTATTTT. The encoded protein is CASSFLLAGGTGSTDTQYF.

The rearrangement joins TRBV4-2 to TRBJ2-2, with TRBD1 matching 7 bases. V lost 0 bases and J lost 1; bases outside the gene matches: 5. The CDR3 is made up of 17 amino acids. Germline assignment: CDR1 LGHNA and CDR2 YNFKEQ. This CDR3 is CASSQDERTGNTGELFF. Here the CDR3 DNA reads TGTGCCAGCAGCCAAGATGAAAGGACAGGGAACACCGGGGAGCTGTTTTTT.

CDR3 protein: CASSPSGADTDTQYF. The CDR3 bases are TGTGCCAGCAGCCCTAGCGGGGCAGACACAGATACGCAGTATTTT. The rearrangement links TRBV7-6 to TRBJ2-3, with 9 bases that match TRBD2. In germline, CDR1 is SGHVS, CDR2 FNYEAQ. CDR3 size: 15 residues. V shed 5 bases and J 2 bases; nucleotides not matched to a gene: 5.

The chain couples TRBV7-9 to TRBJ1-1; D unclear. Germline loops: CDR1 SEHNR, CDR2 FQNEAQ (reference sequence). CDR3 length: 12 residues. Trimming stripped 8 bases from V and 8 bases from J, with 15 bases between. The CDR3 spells CASDMGSREAFF. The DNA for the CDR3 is TGTGCCAGCGATATGGGGAGCAGAGAAGCTTTCTTT.

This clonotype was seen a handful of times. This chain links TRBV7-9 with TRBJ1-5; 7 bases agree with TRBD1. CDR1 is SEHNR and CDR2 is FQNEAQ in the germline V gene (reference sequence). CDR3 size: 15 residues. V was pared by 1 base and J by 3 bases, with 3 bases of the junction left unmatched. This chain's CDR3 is CASSLDQGVNQPQHF. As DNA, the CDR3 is TGTGCCAGCAGCTTAGACCAGGGGGTCAATCAGCCCCAGCATTTT.

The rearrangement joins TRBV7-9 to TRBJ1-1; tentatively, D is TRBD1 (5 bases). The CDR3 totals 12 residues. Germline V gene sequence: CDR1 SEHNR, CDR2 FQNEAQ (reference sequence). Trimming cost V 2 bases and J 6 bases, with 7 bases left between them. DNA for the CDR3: TGTGCCAGCAGCTTATGGGGCGCTGAAGCTTTCTTT. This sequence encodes CASSLWGAEAFF.